What follows are 6 T cell receptor beta chains derived from one specimen sequenced in a study. Profiled with immunoSEQ multiplex PCR; TCRdb holds only in-frame clones, not every one. The sample contains about 68,000 clones, around 93% of which appear only once. The sequencing sample was made of PBMCs. The receptor source for this set is a man aged 35-49 years with rheumatoid arthritis.

The V call is TRBV29-1, the J call TRBJ2-1; D gene ambiguous. The CDR3 loop spans 13 amino acids. The V end lost 6 bases, the J end lost 1 base, and 10 bases lay between the germline ends. From germline, CDR1 is SQVTM and CDR2 ANQGSEA. In DNA, the CDR3 is TGCAGCGTCTCGCTATGGTCCTACAATGAGCAGTTCTTC. Translation: CSVSLWSYNEQFF.

This CDR3 reads CASSEYIGTEDDNYGYTF. DNA of the CDR3: TGTGCCAGCAGTGAATATATTGGGACAGAAGACGATAACTATGGCTACACCTTC. The chain is built from TRBV25-1 and TRBJ1-2, with 7 bases that match TRBD1. Trimming removed 0 bases from V and 1 base from J; junction bases left unmatched: 11. The CDR3 extends over 18 amino acids. Germline CDR1 and CDR2: MGHDK and SYGVNS.

The genes are TRBV4-2 and TRBJ2-5, with D perhaps matching TRBD1 or TRBD2 (6 bases each). Per the germline V gene, CDR1 is LGHNA and CDR2 is YNFKEQ. V dropped 1 base and J dropped 1 base, with 13 bases sitting between them. The CDR3 totals 16 residues. The CDR3 here is CASSQGRDTAQETQYF. DNA of the CDR3: TGTGCCAGCAGCCAAGGGCGGGACACCGCCCAAGAGACCCAGTACTTC.

The CDR3 loop reads CASGWTGGAEETQYF. CDR3 bases: TGCGCCAGCGGCTGGACAGGGGGCGCCGAGGAGACCCAGTACTTC. V is TRBV5-1 and J is TRBJ2-5, with 11 bases fitting TRBD1. The CDR3 contains 15 residues. V was clipped by 7 bases and J by 5 bases; unmatched bases: 10. CDR1 is SGHRS, CDR2 YFSETQ, per germline.

DNA of the CDR3: TGCGCCAGCAGCCAAGGCGGGACAGGGGGCAACTATGGCTACACCTTC. As protein: CASSQGGTGGNYGYTF. The chain carries TRBV4-3 and TRBJ1-2, with 12 bases matching TRBD1. CDR1 and CDR2 from the germline V gene are LGHNA and YSLEER. CDR3 size: 16 residues. Unmatched junction bases numbered 2, after V lost 1 base and J lost 2 bases.

The genes are TRBV2 and TRBJ1-1, with D possibly TRBD1 on 5 matching bases. CDR3 length: 15 residues. In germline, CDR1 is SNHLY, CDR2 FYNNEI. The V end was cut by 1 base, the J end by 4 bases, with 13 bases between. CDR3 sequence reads: CASSEEVGGGTEAFF. CDR3 coding DNA: TGTGCCAGCAGTGAAGAAGTGGGGGGTGGCACTGAAGCTTTCTTT.